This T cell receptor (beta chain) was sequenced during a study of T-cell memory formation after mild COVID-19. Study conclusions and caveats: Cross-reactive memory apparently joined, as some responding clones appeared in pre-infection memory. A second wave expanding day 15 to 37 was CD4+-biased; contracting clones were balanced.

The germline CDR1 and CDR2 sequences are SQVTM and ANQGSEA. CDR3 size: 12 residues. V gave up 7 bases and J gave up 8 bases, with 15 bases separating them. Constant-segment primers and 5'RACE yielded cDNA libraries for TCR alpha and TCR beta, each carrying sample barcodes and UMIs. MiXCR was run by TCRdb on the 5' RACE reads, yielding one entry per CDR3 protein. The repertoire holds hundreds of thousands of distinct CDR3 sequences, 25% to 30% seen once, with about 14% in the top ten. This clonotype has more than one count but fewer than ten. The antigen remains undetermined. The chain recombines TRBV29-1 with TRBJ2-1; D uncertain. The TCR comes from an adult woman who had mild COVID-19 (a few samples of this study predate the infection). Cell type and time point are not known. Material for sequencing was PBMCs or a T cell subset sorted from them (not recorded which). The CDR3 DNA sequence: TGCAGCGGGTCATATCAGAGAGATGAGCAGTTCTTC. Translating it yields CSGSYQRDEQFF.